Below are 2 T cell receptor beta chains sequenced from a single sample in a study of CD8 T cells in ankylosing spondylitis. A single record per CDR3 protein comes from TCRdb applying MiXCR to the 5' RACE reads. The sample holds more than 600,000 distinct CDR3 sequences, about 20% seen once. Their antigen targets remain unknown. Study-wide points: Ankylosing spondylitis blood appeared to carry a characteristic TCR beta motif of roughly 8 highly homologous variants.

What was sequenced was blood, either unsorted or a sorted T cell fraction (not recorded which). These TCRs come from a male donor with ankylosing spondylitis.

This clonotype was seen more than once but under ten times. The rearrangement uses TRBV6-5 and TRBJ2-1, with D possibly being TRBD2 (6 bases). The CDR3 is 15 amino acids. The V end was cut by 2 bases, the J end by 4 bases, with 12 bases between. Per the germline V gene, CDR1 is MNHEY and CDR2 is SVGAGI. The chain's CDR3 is CASSYGGAAYNEQFF. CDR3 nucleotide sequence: TGTGCCAGCAGTTACGGCGGGGCTGCATACAATGAGCAGTTCTTC.

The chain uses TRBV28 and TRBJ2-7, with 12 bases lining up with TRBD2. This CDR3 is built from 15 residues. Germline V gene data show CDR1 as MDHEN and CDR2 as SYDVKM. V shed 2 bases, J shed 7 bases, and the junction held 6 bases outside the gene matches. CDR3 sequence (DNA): TGTGCCAGCAGTTTACCGACTAGCGGGAGCGTGGAGCAGTACTTC. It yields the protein CASSLPTSGSVEQYF.